A selection of T cell receptor beta chains follows, all from one sample in a study of T-cell reconstitution after alpha-beta-depleted transplantation in children. TCRdb redid the calling of the PCR reads with MiXCR, one entry per CDR3 protein. This table holds hundreds of thousands of distinct CDR3 sequences, over 10% found once. The source was PBMCs, mostly from graft donor cells, collected 360 days after TCRalphabeta/CD19-depleted stem cell transplant. All receptors come from a male patient younger than 18 who had a stem cell transplant for acute myeloid leukemia, so the T cells may come from the graft donor. The CDR3 runs from the conserved cysteine through the conserved F or W. Each record gives: clone size, D gene, V gene, CDR3 protein. D genes are given only for firm matches. A clone size is listed for some rows: how often the clone was seen (once, few, many), or a class if it is expanded.

- TRBD2 TRBV7-2 CASSFFRGLQETQYF
- - TRBV19 CASRSPLGELFF
many - TRBV28 CASVRRRGFTSYEQYF
- - TRBV28 CASRSDSAYEQYF
many TRBD2 TRBV12-3/TRBV12-4 CASRPGTSVGEQYF
- TRBD2 TRBV3-1 CASSQDPSGRYEQYF
- TRBD2 TRBV6-2/TRBV6-3 CATGGSGTSGRSNEQFF
few - TRBV7-2 CASSARLTGSPLHF
many - TRBV20-1 CSAGAVTPETQYF
- TRBD2 TRBV7-9 CASSPAGTTLTDTQYF